These T cell receptor beta chains were read from a single sample in a study of blood T cell repertoires in COVID-19. TCRdb's copy holds only in-frame clones and misses some; the assay was immunoSEQ multiplex PCR. The sample records roughly 230,000 clones, roughly 84% being singletons. Material for sequencing was peripheral blood. The receptor set was obtained from a woman older than 75 with acute or convalescent COVID-19. Each CDR3 is given with its conserved first and last residue. Each record gives: V gene, D gene, clone size, J gene, CDR3 protein, CDR3 DNA. D genes are given only for firm matches. Expanded clones get a size class; other rows say once, few or many, or leave the size out.

TRBV3-1/TRBV3-2	TRBD1	NA	TRBJ1-2	CASSSQTGRIDYTF	TGTGCCAGCAGCTCTCAGACAGGGAGAATCGACTACACCTTC
TRBV28	NA	NA	TRBJ2-1	CASLGPDRLVRGEQFF	TGTGCCAGCCTGGGTCCCGACAGGCTTGTTAGGGGGGAGCAGTTCTTC
TRBV20-1	NA	NA	TRBJ1-2	CSARTAYGYTF	TGCAGTGCGAGGACAGCCTATGGCTACACCTTC
TRBV7-9	TRBD2	NA	TRBJ2-1	CASTRGGGLAGYNEQFF	TGTGCCAGCACCCGGGGCGGAGGACTAGCGGGATACAATGAGCAGTTCTTC
TRBV19	NA	NA	TRBJ1-2	CASTETRGGGYTF	TGTGCCAGTACCGAAACTCGGGGAGGTGGCTACACCTTC
TRBV5-1	TRBD2	NA	TRBJ2-5	CASSMRTSGGSETQYF	TGCGCCAGCAGCATGAGGACTAGCGGGGGGAGTGAGACCCAGTACTTC
TRBV2	TRBD1	NA	TRBJ1-6	CASSQIPGQYNSPLHF	TGTGCCAGCAGCCAAATCCCGGGACAGTATAATTCACCCCTCCACTTT
TRBV6-5	NA	once	TRBJ2-7	CASTSPGALYEQYF	TGTGCCAGCACCTCTCCAGGGGCCCTGTACGAGCAGTACTTC
TRBV7-2	TRBD1	NA	TRBJ1-5	CASSSRTGTLSNQPQHF	TGTGCCAGCAGCTCCCGGACAGGCACCCTTAGCAATCAGCCCCAGCATTTT
TRBV3-1/TRBV3-2	TRBD2	NA	TRBJ2-3	CASSQGTSGGASMQYF	TGTGCCAGCAGCCAAGGGACTAGCGGGGGGGCAAGTATGCAGTATTTT
TRBV2	NA	NA	TRBJ1-1	CASRGQAGRTEAFF	TGTGCCAGCAGGGGTCAGGCAGGGCGGACTGAAGCTTTCTTT
TRBV3-1/TRBV3-2	NA	NA	TRBJ1-2	CASSQDPGNGYTF	TGTGCCAGCAGCCAAGATCCAGGTAATGGCTACACCTTC
TRBV7-3	NA	NA	TRBJ1-1	CASSLYINTEAFF	TGTGCCAGCAGCTTATATATAAACACTGAAGCTTTCTTT
TRBV6-2/TRBV6-3	NA	few	TRBJ2-7	CASSRQVLSYEQYF	TGTGCCAGCAGTCGACAGGTCCTCTCCTACGAGCAGTACTTC
TRBV6-2/TRBV6-3	TRBD1	NA	TRBJ1-6	CASSYVGQGRNSPLHF	TGTGCCAGCAGTTACGTCGGACAGGGACGTAATTCACCCCTCCACTTT
TRBV9	NA	few	TRBJ2-2	CASSVRGGAGSTGELFF	TGTGCCAGCAGCGTAAGGGGCGGGGCCGGGAGCACCGGGGAGCTGTTTTTT
TRBV29-1	TRBD1	once	TRBJ1-1	CSARGDGTVNTEAFF	TGCAGCGCGCGCGGAGATGGGACAGTGAACACTGAAGCTTTCTTT
TRBV7-9	NA	NA	TRBJ1-2	CASSLSQGSYTF	TGTGCCAGCAGCTTATCTCAGGGTTCCTACACCTTC
TRBV3-1/TRBV3-2	NA	NA	TRBJ2-1	CASSQARGPYNEQFF	TGTGCCAGCAGCCAAGCCAGGGGTCCCTACAATGAGCAGTTCTTC
TRBV6-2/TRBV6-3	NA	NA	TRBJ2-2	CASSLRGGTGELFF	TGTGCCAGCAGTTTGAGAGGAGGGACCGGGGAGCTGTTTTTT
TRBV5-1	NA	NA	TRBJ1-2	CASSLDAGIANVGYTF	TGCGCCAGCAGCTTGGACGCAGGGATAGCTAACGTCGGCTACACCTTC
TRBV9	TRBD1	once	TRBJ2-2	CASSGGGQGALIYTGELFF	TGTGCCAGCAGCGGAGGGGGACAGGGGGCCCTAATTTACACCGGGGAGCTGTTTTTT
TRBV6-5	NA	NA	TRBJ1-1	CASSYPGVGRSEAFF	TGTGCCAGCAGTTACCCTGGGGTGGGGAGGTCTGAAGCTTTCTTT
TRBV5-1	TRBD1	NA	TRBJ1-6	CASSSDRVRNSPLHF	TGCGCCAGCAGCTCGGACAGGGTCCGTAATTCACCCCTCCACTTT
TRBV6-5	NA	NA	TRBJ2-3	CASTLGGTQYF	TGTGCCAGCACCCTGGGGGGTACGCAGTATTTT
TRBV11-3	NA	NA	TRBJ2-7	CASSSATVLGEQYF	TGTGCCAGCAGCTCCGCGACAGTTCTTGGCGAGCAGTACTTC
TRBV11-2	TRBD1	NA	TRBJ2-7	CASSLVPAHRGNSYEQYF	TGTGCCAGCAGCTTAGTACCAGCCCACAGGGGCAATTCCTACGAGCAGTACTTC
TRBV9	NA	NA	TRBJ2-1	CASSVAGRYNEQFF	TGTGCCAGCAGCGTAGCTGGGAGATACAATGAGCAGTTCTTC
TRBV19	TRBD1	once	TRBJ1-1	CASRDRGRSEAFF	TGTGCCAGTAGAGACAGGGGTAGGTCTGAAGCTTTCTTT
TRBV2	NA	NA	TRBJ2-7	CASNPRGGVREQYF	TGTGCCAGCAACCCGAGAGGGGGGGTCCGGGAGCAGTACTTC
TRBV6-2/TRBV6-3	TRBD1	NA	TRBJ1-5	CASSPRTGGGNQPQHF	TGTGCCAGCAGTCCACGGACAGGGGGGGGCAATCAGCCCCAGCATTTT
TRBV28	NA	NA	TRBJ1-3	CASSLTGASSGNTIYF	TGTGCCAGCAGTTTAACAGGAGCCAGCTCTGGAAACACCATATATTTT
TRBV11-2	NA	NA	TRBJ2-7	CASSWARVGSYEQYF	TGTGCCAGCAGCTGGGCCAGGGTTGGCTCCTACGAGCAGTACTTC
TRBV24-1	NA	NA	TRBJ2-5	CATSARTGQETQYF	TGTGCCACCAGTGCCAGGACGGGACAAGAGACCCAGTACTTC
TRBV15	NA	NA	TRBJ2-7	CATSRDMGSSYEQYF	TGTGCCACCAGCAGAGATATGGGGAGCTCCTACGAGCAGTACTTC
TRBV11-3	NA	NA	TRBJ1-3	CASSFGVTGNTIYF	TGTGCCAGCAGCTTCGGGGTGACTGGAAACACCATATATTTT
TRBV4-2	TRBD1	NA	TRBJ1-2	CASSQTTGRDYGYTF	TGTGCCAGCAGCCAAACGACAGGGAGAGACTATGGCTACACCTTC
TRBV18	TRBD1	NA	TRBJ2-7	CASSHTGGLWYEQYF	TGTGCCAGCTCTCACACAGGGGGTCTTTGGTACGAGCAGTACTTC
TRBV5-1	NA	NA	TRBJ1-6	CASSLGGDNSPLHF	TGCGCCAGCAGCTTGGGGGGGGATAATTCACCCCTCCACTTT
TRBV5-4	TRBD1	NA	TRBJ1-2	CASRPTGGNNGYTF	TGTGCCAGCAGACCTACAGGGGGGAATAATGGCTACACCTTC
TRBV7-3	TRBD2	NA	TRBJ2-6	CASSLSLAGGSGANVLTF	TGTGCCAGCAGCTTATCTCTAGCGGGCGGCTCTGGGGCCAACGTCCTGACTTTC
TRBV2	TRBD1	NA	TRBJ2-7	CASRSQGVGEQYF	TGTGCCAGCAGGTCTCAGGGGGTTGGCGAGCAGTACTTC
TRBV6-1	NA	NA	TRBJ2-2	CASSENRWPSGELFF	TGTGCCAGCAGTGAAAACAGGTGGCCCTCCGGGGAGCTGTTTTTT
TRBV12-3/TRBV12-4	NA	NA	TRBJ1-3	CASSMYSGNTIYF	TGTGCCAGCAGTATGTACTCTGGAAACACCATATATTTT
TRBV19	NA	NA	TRBJ2-6	CASSNDFLGTTSGLGSGANVLTF	TGTGCCAGTAGTAACGATTTTCTAGGCACAACGTCTGGACTGGGCTCTGGGGCCAACGTCCTGACTTTC
TRBV11-2	NA	NA	TRBJ2-3	CASSFRSGTGADTQYF	TGTGCCAGCAGCTTTCGATCCGGGACTGGGGCAGATACGCAGTATTTT
TRBV5-1	TRBD2	NA	TRBJ2-2	CASSAASGQASNTGELFF	TGCGCCAGCAGCGCAGCTAGCGGTCAGGCCTCCAACACCGGGGAGCTGTTTTTT
TRBV7-9	NA	NA	TRBJ2-1	CASSLQDSYNEQFF	TGTGCCAGCAGCCTTCAGGACAGTTACAATGAGCAGTTCTTC
TRBV7-9	TRBD2	NA	TRBJ2-5	CASSPSGGSEETQYF	TGTGCCAGCAGCCCTAGCGGGGGGTCCGAAGAGACCCAGTACTTC
TRBV3-1/TRBV3-2	NA	NA	TRBJ2-3	CASSRNSGTSTDTQYF	TGTGCCAGCAGTCGGAACAGCGGGACAAGCACAGATACGCAGTATTTT